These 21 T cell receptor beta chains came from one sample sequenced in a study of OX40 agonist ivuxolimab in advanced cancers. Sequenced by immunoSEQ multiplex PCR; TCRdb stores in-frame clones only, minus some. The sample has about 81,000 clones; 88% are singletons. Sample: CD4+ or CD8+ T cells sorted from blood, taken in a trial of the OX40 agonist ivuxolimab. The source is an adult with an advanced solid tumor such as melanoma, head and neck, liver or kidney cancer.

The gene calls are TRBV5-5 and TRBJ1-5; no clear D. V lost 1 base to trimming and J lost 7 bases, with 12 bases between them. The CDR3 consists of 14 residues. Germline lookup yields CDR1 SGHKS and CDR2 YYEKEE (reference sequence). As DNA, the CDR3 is TGTGCCAGCAGCTTGTTCCAGGTTGGCCAGCCCCAGCATTTT. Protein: CASSLFQVGQPQHF.

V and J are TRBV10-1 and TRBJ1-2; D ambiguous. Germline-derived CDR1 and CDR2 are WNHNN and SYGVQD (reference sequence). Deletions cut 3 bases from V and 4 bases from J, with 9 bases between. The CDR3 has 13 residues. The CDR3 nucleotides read TGCGCCAGCAGTGAAGGAGGAACCTATGGCTACACCTTC. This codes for CASSEGGTYGYTF.

CDR3 region: CASSPQGQNTEAFF. CDR3 nucleotide sequence: TGCGCCAGCAGCCCTCAGGGGCAGAACACTGAAGCTTTCTTT. The chain is built from TRBV5-1 and TRBJ1-1; possibly TRBD1 for D (6 bases). The length of the CDR3 is 14 residues. Germline V gives CDR1 SGHRS, CDR2 YFSETQ. Trimming stripped 4 bases from V and 1 base from J, with 11 bases between.

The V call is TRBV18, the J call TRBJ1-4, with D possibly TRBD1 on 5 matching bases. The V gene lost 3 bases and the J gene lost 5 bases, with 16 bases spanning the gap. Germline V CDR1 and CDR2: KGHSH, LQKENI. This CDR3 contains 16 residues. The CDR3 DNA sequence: TGTGCCAGCTCACCCGATGCGGGGGTTATAAATGAAAAACTGTTTTTT. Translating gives CASSPDAGVINEKLFF.

The CDR3 here is CASSLVRGGYGYTF. Written as DNA, the CDR3 is TGTGCCAGCAGCTTAGTTCGGGGTGGCTATGGCTACACCTTC. V and J are TRBV11-2 and TRBJ1-2; the D is unclear. Between the trimmed V and J ends, which lost 1 base and 4 bases, there was a span of 10 bases. The CDR3 runs 14 residues. Germline assignment: CDR1 SGHAT and CDR2 FQNNGV.

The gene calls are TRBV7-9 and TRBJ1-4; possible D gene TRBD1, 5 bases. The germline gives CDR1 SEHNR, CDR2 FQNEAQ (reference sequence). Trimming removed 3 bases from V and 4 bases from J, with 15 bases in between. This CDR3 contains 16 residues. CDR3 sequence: CASSFPVGRGNEKLFF. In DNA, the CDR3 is TGTGCCAGCAGCTTCCCGGTGGGAAGGGGTAATGAAAAACTGTTTTTT.

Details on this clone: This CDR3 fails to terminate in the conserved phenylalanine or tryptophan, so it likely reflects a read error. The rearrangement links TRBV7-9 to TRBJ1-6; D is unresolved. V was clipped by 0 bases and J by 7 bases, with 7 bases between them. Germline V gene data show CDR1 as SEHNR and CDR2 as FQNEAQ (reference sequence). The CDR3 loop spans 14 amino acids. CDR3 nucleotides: TGTGCCAGCAGCTTAGCACTGCTGAATTCACCCCTCCACCTT. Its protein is CASSLALLNSPLHL.

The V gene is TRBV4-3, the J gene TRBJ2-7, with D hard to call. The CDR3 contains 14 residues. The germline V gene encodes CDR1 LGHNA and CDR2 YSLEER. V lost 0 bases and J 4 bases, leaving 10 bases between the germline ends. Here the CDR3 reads CASSQDSRIYEQYF. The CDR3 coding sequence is TGCGCCAGCAGCCAAGATTCCAGGATATACGAGCAGTACTTC.

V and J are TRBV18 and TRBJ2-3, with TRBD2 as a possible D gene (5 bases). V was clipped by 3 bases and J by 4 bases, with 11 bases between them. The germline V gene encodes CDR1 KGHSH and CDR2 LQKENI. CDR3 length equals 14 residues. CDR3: CASSPPPGADTQYF. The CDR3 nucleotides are TGTGCCAGCTCACCCCCCCCCGGGGCAGATACGCAGTATTTT.

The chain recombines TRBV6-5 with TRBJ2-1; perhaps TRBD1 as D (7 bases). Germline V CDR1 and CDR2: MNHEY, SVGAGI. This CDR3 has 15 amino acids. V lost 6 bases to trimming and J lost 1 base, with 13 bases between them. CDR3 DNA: TGTGCCAGCAGCACTCAGGGGGGATCCTACAATGAGCAGTTCTTC. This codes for CASSTQGGSYNEQFF.

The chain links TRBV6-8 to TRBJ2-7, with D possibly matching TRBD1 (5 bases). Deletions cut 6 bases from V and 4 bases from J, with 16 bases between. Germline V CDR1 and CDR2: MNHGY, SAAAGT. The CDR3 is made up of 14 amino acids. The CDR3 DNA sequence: TGTGCCAGCAGCCTCATGGGGCCCCAATACGAGCAGTACTTC. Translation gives CASSLMGPQYEQYF.

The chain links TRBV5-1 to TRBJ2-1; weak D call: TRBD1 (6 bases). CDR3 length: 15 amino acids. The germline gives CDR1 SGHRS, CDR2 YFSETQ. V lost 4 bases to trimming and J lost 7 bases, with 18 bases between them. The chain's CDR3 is CASSGQTGHRNEQFF. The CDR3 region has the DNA TGCGCCAGCAGCGGACAAACGGGACATCGGAATGAGCAGTTCTTC.

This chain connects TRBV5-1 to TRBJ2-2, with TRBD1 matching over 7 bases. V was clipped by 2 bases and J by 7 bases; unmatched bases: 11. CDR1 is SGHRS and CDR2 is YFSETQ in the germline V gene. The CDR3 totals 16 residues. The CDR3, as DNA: TGCGCCAGCAGCTTTTTACAGGGGCCCAGCGACGGGGAGCTGTTTTTT. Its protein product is CASSFLQGPSDGELFF.

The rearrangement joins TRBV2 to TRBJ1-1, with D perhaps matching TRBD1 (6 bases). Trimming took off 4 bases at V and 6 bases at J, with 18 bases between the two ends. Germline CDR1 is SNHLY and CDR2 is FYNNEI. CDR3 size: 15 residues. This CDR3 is CASSGETGPEAEAFF. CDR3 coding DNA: TGTGCCAGCAGTGGGGAGACAGGTCCTGAGGCTGAAGCTTTCTTT.

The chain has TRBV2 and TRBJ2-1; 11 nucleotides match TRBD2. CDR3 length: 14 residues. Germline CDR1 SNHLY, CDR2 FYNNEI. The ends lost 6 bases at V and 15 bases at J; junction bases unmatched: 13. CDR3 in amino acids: CASSYRTSGFFPFF. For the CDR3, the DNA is TGTGCCAGCAGCTACAGGACTAGCGGGTTCTTTCCGTTCTTC.

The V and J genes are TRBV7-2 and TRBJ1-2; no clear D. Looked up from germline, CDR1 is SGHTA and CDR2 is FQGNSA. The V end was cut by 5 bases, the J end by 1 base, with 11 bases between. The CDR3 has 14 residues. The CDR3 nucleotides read TGTGCCAGCAGCCCTAAGGAGGATAACTATGGCTACACCTTC. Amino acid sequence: CASSPKEDNYGYTF.

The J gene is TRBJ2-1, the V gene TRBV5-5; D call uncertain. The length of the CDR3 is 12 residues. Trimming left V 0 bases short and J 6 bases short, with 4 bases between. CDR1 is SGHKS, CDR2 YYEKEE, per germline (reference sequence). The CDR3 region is CASSLGSNEQFF. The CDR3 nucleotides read TGTGCCAGCAGCTTGGGATCCAATGAGCAGTTCTTC.

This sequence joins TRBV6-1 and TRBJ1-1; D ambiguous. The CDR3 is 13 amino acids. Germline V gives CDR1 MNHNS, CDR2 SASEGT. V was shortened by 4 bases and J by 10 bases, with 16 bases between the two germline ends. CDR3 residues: CASSAGSKWRAFF. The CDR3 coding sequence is TGTGCCAGCAGTGCGGGGTCGAAGTGGCGAGCTTTCTTT.

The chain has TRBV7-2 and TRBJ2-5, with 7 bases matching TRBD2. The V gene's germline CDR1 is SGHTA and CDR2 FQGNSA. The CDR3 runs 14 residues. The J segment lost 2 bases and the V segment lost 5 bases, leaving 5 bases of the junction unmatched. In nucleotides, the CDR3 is TGTGCCAGCAGCCTCATGGGAGGGCAAGAGACCCAGTACTTC. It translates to CASSLMGGQETQYF.

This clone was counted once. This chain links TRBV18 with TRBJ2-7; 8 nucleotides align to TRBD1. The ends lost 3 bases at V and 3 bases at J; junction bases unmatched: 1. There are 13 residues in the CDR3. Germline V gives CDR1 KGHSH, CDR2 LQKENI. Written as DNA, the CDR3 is TGTGCCAGCTCACCGGGACAGGACTACGAGCAGTACTTC. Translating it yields CASSPGQDYEQYF.

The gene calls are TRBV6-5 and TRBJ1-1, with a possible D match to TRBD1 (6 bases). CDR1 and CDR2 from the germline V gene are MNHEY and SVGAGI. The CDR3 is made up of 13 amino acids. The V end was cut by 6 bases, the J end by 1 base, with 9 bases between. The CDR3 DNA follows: TGTGCCAGCAGGGGGGGCCAGAACACTGAAGCTTTCTTT. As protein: CASRGGQNTEAFF.